This T cell receptor (beta chain) was found in a study of T cell responses to AZD1222 COVID-19 vaccine (dated by TCRdb to the early 2020s). The study in broad terms: AZD1222 recipients given second doses at about 4 weeks or at about 12 weeks were pooled, since spike-specific TCR depth and breadth were not found to differ between the two schedules. TCR sequencing covered over 230 trial participants: 200 to 210 given two doses of AZD1222 and some 25 given two doses of MenACWY control vaccine. Trial participants were enrolled by age into 18-55, 56-69 and 70-plus year subgroups, with 148, 28 and 57 TCR-sequenced participants respectively.

As for this clone: Its antigen specificity is not known. Within one base of it there is no much larger clone, and no base qualities were kept.

Broad study findings and their caveats: Most participants were white British and females outnumbered males, and the authors suggested that clonal diversity may have been underestimated. After two AZD1222 doses, both the breadth and the depth of spike-specific TCRs were significantly higher than at day 0 and than in MenACWY recipients. Conclusions about previously exposed vaccinees are limited because only six or seven AZD1222 recipients were SARS-CoV-2 seropositive at baseline. In the small 56-69-year group, the increase in depth fell short of significance, most likely because of low power. Reportedly, close to half of the unique spike-specific TCRs recognized epitopes lying outside the regions that are mutated in the B.1.351 and B.1.1.7 variants. Vaccine-associated CD4 TCRs spanned the whole spike protein, with dominant responses in regions 160-218 and 743-854. Because no day 14 peak-response samples were available, repertoires were characterized only after the peak T cell response.

The trim is 1 base for V and 0 bases for J, with a gap of 10 bases between the germline ends. There are 16 amino acids in the CDR3, from cysteine to phenylalanine inclusive. Only CDR3 DNA is held: 48 bases, read in frame from base 1. Based on the germline V gene (reference sequence), the CDR1 and CDR2 sequences are LNHDA and SQIVND. The CDR3 regions of human TCRbeta chains were analyzed by immunosequencing. The original pipeline was this. Repertoire TCRs were checked for matches against a reference library of SARS-CoV-2-specific TCRs that had been generated using the MIRA antigen-specificity platform. Breadth meant the fraction of unique TCRs that were SARS-CoV-2-associated, whereas depth meant the fraction of total T cells that were SARS-CoV-2-associated. Using the MIRA data, each spike-specific TCR was assigned both to the spike region to which the TCR was reactive and to a CD4 or CD8 class. Log10-transformed breadth and depth values were compared by one-way ANOVA with Sidak's multiple comparisons tests. TCRdb mirrors the immuneACCESS table, restricted to in-frame sequences. Some clones are absent from its copies; in checked studies, under half trace to an unresolved V gene, and the reason for the others is unknown. That table gives V, J and clone size, and the DNA gave D and trimming. The sample contains 150,000 to 180,000 clones, about nine tenths of them found a single time. The ten most abundant clones make up around 3% of the sample.

What this sample's time point label stands for: baseline before first vaccination. Vaccinee samples were obtained from the UK trials COV001 and COV002, which included a single-blind randomized controlled phase 2/3 trial of AZD1222 (ChAdOx1 nCoV-19) in healthy adults. For TCRbeta chain sequencing, PBMC samples from trial participants were taken at day 0 and at day 28 after the second dose. The sequence is built from TRBV19 and TRBJ2-1; the D gene lacks a confident call. Here the sequenced sample was peripheral blood, taken on day 0 of AZD1222 vaccination. The TCR comes from an adult in good health. The CDR3 has the sequence CASSIAGRSSYNEQFF. The nucleotide sequence reads as follows: TGTGCCAGTAGTATAGCGGGCAGGAGCTCCTACAATGAGCAGTTCTTC.